These T cell receptor beta chains were read from a single sample in a study of blood T cell repertoires in COVID-19. Assay: immunoSEQ multiplex PCR; the TCRdb copy retains only in-frame clones and omits some. The sample records some 170,000 clones, about 80% being singletons. The sample taken for sequencing was peripheral blood. The origin of the receptors is a man aged 55 to 70 with acute or convalescent COVID-19. Each CDR3 is given with its conserved first and last residue. The D gene is left open where the match is weak. Expanded clones get a size class; other rows say once, few or many, or leave the size out.

j_call | d_call | clone_size | v_call | cdr3_nt | cdr3_aa
TRBJ1-3 | - | - | TRBV5-6 | TGTGCCAGCAGCTGGACGGGGTCTGGAAACACCATATATTTT | CASSWTGSGNTIYF
TRBJ2-2 | TRBD1 | - | TRBV9 | TGTGCCAGCAGCTATCGAACCGGGACAGGGTATACCGGGGAGCTGTTTTTT | CASSYRTGTGYTGELFF
TRBJ2-5 | - | - | TRBV7-2 | TGTGCCAGCAGCTTAGGAGTGAAGGAGACCCAGTACTTC | CASSLGVKETQYF
TRBJ2-7 | TRBD2 | - | TRBV7-2 | TGTGCCAGCAGCAGACTAGCGGGGGGGCTAGAGGAGCAGTACTTC | CASSRLAGGLEEQYF
TRBJ2-7 | TRBD1 | - | TRBV11-2 | TGTGCCAGCAGCTACCGGACAGGGAGCTACGAGCAGTACTTC | CASSYRTGSYEQYF
TRBJ1-4 | TRBD1 | - | TRBV29-1 | TGCAGCGTTACTAGACAGGGTCTGGACGAAAAACTGTTTTTT | CSVTRQGLDEKLFF
TRBJ2-2 | - | - | TRBV7-3 | TGTGCCAGCAGCTCTGACAGCAGTACCGGGGAGCTGTTTTTT | CASSSDSSTGELFF
TRBJ2-1 | - | - | TRBV24-1 | TGTGCCACCAGTGATAGAGCGAACAACTTCTTCTCCTACAATGAGCAGTTCTTC | CATSDRANNFFSYNEQFF
TRBJ1-4 | - | - | TRBV5-8 | TGTGCCAGCAGCTTGGACAGGACGTGGGCAACTAATGAAAAACTGTTTTTT | CASSLDRTWATNEKLFF
TRBJ1-2 | - | once | TRBV6-5 | TGTGCCAGCAGTCCTACAGGGAGGGCTGGCTACACCTTC | CASSPTGRAGYTF
TRBJ1-5 | TRBD1 | once | TRBV6-2/TRBV6-3 | TGTGCCAGCAGTTACTCAACAGGGGGCGCGAGCAATCAGCCCCAGCATTTT | CASSYSTGGASNQPQHF
TRBJ2-7 | TRBD1 | - | TRBV5-4 | TGTGCCAGCAGCTCCCTGGGACAGGGGACCACTGAGCAGTACTTC | CASSSLGQGTTEQYF
TRBJ2-1 | TRBD2 | - | TRBV5-8 | TGTGCCAGCAGCAGGACTAGCGGGGGGGGCAATGAGCAGTTCTTC | CASSRTSGGGNEQFF
TRBJ1-2 | - | - | TRBV4-2 | TGTGCCAGCAGCCCAGGGGAGGGAAACTATGGCTACACCTTC | CASSPGEGNYGYTF
TRBJ1-2 | TRBD1 | - | TRBV24-1 | TGTGCCACCAGTGATCCGTTACAGGGGGCGTTCAATGGCTACACCTTC | CATSDPLQGAFNGYTF
TRBJ1-1 | - | once | TRBV29-1 | TGCAGCGTTGAGGTGGGGGGAGAAGCTTTCTTT | CSVEVGGEAFF
TRBJ2-5 | TRBD2 | once | TRBV11-2 | TGTGCCAGCAGCCTAGGACTAGCGGGGGGGCCGTTCGCGACCCAGTACTTC | CASSLGLAGGPFATQYF
TRBJ2-7 | TRBD1 | - | TRBV16 | TGTGCCAGCAGCGTTCCGACAGGGTCCTACGAGCAGTACTTC | CASSVPTGSYEQYF
TRBJ2-4 | TRBD1 | - | TRBV14 | TGTGCCAGCAGCCGTGACCGGGACAGCAGGCAGTACTTC | CASSRDRDSRQYF
TRBJ2-1 | - | - | TRBV21-1 | TGTGCCAGCAGCAAAAACACAGGGTACTACAATGAGCAGTTCTTC | CASSKNTGYYNEQFF
TRBJ1-6 | - | - | TRBV28 | TGTGCCAGCAGTTCGCCCTCAGGGGTTGCTTATAATTCACCCCTCCACTTT | CASSSPSGVAYNSPLHF
TRBJ2-6 | TRBD1 | once | TRBV9 | TGTGCCAGCAGCGTAGGGACAGGTGGGGCCAACGTCCTGACTTTC | CASSVGTGGANVLTF
TRBJ1-1 | - | - | TRBV7-2 | TGTGCCAGCAGCTTCCGAGGGGGGAACACTGAAGCTTTCTTT | CASSFRGGNTEAFF
TRBJ1-6 | TRBD1 | many | TRBV30 | TGTGCCTGGAGTATACAGGGGGCACTGGGTTCACCCCTCCACTTT | CAWSIQGALGSPLHF
TRBJ1-1 | - | - | TRBV2 | TGTGCCAGCAGCTTCCGGACAGCGGTAAGAAAAGCTTTCTTT | CASSFRTAVRKAFF
TRBJ2-2 | - | - | TRBV5-1 | TGCGCCAGCAGCGGGGGGACTAACACCGGGGAGCTGTTTTTT | CASSGGTNTGELFF
TRBJ1-1 | TRBD1 | few | TRBV19 | TGTGCCAGTAGGCGTGACAGGGGCGGTGAAGCTTTCTTT | CASRRDRGGEAFF
TRBJ1-5 | TRBD1 | - | TRBV30 | TGTGCCTGGAGGCCGACAGGGAACAATCAGCCCCAGCATTTT | CAWRPTGNNQPQHF
TRBJ1-1 | - | - | TRBV14 | TGTGCCAGCAGCCAAGATGGTTCGCAGGGTGGTCAAGCTTTCTTT | CASSQDGSQGGQAFF
TRBJ1-1 | - | - | TRBV6-1 | TGTGCCAGCAGTGAATTGGTATCGGGGGGATCTGAAGCTTTCTTT | CASSELVSGGSEAFF